Listed here are 2 T cell receptor beta chains from one sample, sequenced in a study of identical twins. MiXCR, applied by TCRdb to the 5' RACE reads, yields one record per CDR3 protein. Among around 480,000 distinct CDR3 sequences listed, 12% to 15% were seen once. The data also belong to a second study, concerning yellow fever vaccine responses in identical twins.

The sample was CD4+ T cells sorted from blood. These receptors all stem from a woman aged 18 to 35 in good health.

The J gene is TRBJ2-2, the V gene TRBV6-2 or TRBV6-3; 7 bases fit TRBD2. After removal of 2 bases from V and 5 bases from J, the junction contained 11 bases not matched to a gene. This CDR3 comprises 17 residues. CDR1 MNHEY and CDR2 SVGEGT come from the germline V gene. The CDR3 sequence: CASSYKIGRELTGELFF. In nucleotides, the CDR3 is TGTGCCAGCAGTTACAAGATTGGGCGGGAGTTGACCGGGGAGCTGTTTTTT.

To note about this clonotype: A much larger clone differs from this one at a single base, so this may be a read error. This chain connects TRBV5-1 to TRBJ2-2, with 7 bases that match TRBD2. Trimming took 5 bases from V and 3 from J; bases not matched to a gene: 7. The CDR3 has 15 amino acids. The germline CDR1 and CDR2 sequences are SGHRS and YFSETQ. The CDR3 spells CASSPTSPDTGELFF. The CDR3, as DNA: TGCGCCAGCAGTCCGACTAGCCCCGACACCGGGGAGCTGTTTTTT. The full variable domain, in which reference TRBV5-1 and TRBJ2-2 provide the parts outside the CDR3, is KAGVTQTPRYLIKTRGQQVTLSCSPISGHRSVSWYQQTPGQGLQFLFEYFSETQRNKGNFPGRFSGRQFSNSRSEMNVSTLELGDSALYLCASSPTSPDTGELFFGEGSRLTVL.